This T cell receptor beta chain came from a study of shared clonotypes between healthy human individuals. About the study: Used for every donor were three CD4 naive, three CD4 memory, two CD8 naive and one CD8 memory plate.

The assay was immunoSEQ multiplex PCR, and TCRdb's table has in-frame clones only and misses some. The data hold 2 million or so clones, with approximately 95% observed a single time. Naive CD8 cells were CD45RO-negative, positively selected for CCR7, excluding terminally differentiated effector memory CD45RA+ cells. Every one of the donors was a Caucasian adult that lived in Nashville, Tennessee. Sequencing was performed on naive CD8+ T cells sorted from blood. The receptor's source is a young man in good health.

CDR3 sequence (DNA): TGCGCCAGCAGTGAGTCGCCTAGCGGGGTGATCTACAATGAGCAGTTCTTC. It encodes CASSESPSGVIYNEQFF. The rearrangement links TRBV10-1 to TRBJ2-1; the match to TRBD2 covers 9 bases. This CDR3 is 17 amino acids long. Per germline, CDR1 WNHNN and CDR2 SYGVQD (reference sequence). J gave up 3 bases and V 0 bases, and 6 bases lay outside the gene matches.